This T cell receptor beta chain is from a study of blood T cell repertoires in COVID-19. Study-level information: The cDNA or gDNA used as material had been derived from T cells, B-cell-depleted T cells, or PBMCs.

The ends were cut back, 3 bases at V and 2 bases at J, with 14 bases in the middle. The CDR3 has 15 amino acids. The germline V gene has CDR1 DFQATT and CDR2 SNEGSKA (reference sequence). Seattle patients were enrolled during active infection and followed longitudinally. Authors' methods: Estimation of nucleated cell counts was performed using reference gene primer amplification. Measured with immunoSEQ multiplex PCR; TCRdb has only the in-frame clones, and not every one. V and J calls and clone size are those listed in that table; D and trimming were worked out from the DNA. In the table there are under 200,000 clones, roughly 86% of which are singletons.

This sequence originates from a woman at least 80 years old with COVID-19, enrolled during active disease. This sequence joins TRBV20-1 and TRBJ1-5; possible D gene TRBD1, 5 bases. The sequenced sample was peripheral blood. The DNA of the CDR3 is TGCAGTGCTAGTACCGCCCCGGGGGGCAATCAGCCCCAGCATTTT. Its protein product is CSASTAPGGNQPQHF.